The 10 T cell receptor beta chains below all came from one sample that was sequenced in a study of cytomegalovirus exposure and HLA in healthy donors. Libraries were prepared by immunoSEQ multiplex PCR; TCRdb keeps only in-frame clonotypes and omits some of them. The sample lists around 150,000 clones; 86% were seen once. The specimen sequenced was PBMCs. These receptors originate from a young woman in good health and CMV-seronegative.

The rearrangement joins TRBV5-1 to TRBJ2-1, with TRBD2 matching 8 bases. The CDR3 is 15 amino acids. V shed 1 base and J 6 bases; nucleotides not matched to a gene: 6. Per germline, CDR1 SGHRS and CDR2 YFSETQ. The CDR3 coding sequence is TGCGCCAGCAGCTTGAATGTCGGGACTAGCAATGAGCAGTTCTTC. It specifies CASSLNVGTSNEQFF.

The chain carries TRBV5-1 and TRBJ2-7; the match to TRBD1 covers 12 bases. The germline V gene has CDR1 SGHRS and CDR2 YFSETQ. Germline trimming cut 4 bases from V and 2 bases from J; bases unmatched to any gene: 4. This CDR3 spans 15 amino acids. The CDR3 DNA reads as TGCGCCAGCAGCGGGGACAGGGGGCGCCCCTACGAGCAGTACTTC. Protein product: CASSGDRGRPYEQYF.

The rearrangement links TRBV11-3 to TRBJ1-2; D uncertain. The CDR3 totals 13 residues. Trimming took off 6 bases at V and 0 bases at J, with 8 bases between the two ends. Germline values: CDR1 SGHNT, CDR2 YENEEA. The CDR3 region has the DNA TGTGCCAGCAGTTCTACTGCTAACTATGGCTACACCTTC. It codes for CASSSTANYGYTF.

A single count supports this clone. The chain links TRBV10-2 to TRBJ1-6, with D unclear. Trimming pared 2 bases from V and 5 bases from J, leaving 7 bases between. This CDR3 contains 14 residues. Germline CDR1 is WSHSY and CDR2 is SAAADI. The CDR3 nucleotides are TGCGCCAGCAGTGAGGGAGAGGATAATTCACCCCTCCACTTT. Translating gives CASSEGEDNSPLHF.

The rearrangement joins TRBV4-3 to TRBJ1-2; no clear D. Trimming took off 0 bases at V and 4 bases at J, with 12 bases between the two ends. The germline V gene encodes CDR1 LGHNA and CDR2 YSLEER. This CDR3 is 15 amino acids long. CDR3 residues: CASSQDEGSLYGYTF. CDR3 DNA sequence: TGCGCCAGCAGCCAAGATGAGGGATCTCTCTATGGCTACACCTTC.

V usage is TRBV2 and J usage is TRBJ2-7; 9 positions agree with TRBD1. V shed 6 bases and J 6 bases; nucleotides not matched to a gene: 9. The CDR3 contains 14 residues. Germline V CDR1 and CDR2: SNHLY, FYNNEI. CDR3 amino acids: CASSTGQGLGEQYF. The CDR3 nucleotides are TGTGCCAGCAGCACTGGACAGGGGCTCGGCGAGCAGTACTTC.

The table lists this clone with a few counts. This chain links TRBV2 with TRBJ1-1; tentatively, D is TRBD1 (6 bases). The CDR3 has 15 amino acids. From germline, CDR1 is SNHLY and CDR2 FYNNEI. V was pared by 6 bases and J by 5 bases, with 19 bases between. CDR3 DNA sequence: TGTGCCAGCAGGGGTGGGACACTTAGGGGGACTGAAGCTTTCTTT. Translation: CASRGGTLRGTEAFF.

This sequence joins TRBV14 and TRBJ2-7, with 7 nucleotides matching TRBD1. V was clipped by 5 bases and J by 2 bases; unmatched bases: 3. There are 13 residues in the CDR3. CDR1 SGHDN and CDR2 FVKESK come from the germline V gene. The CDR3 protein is CASSVDRAYEQYF. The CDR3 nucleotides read TGTGCCAGCAGCGTCGACAGGGCCTACGAGCAGTACTTC.

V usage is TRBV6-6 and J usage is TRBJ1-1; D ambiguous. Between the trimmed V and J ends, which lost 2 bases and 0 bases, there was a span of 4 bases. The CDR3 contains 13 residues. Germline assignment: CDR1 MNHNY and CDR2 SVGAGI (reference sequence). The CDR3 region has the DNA TGTGCCAGCAGTTACCAGATGAACACTGAAGCTTTCTTT. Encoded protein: CASSYQMNTEAFF.

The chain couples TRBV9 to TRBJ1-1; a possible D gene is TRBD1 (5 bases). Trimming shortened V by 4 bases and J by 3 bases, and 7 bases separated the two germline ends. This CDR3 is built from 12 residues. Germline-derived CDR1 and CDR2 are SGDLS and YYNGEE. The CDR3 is CASSRRDTEAFF. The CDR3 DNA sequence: TGTGCCAGCAGCCGCAGGGACACTGAAGCTTTCTTT.